The 18 T cell receptor beta chains listed next were all sequenced from one sample in a study of blood T cell repertoires in COVID-19. Clones were sequenced by immunoSEQ multiplex PCR, and TCRdb holds only the in-frame ones, with some missing. The sample holds fewer than 200,000 clones, 76% seen once. Material: peripheral blood. These receptors were taken from an elderly woman with acute or convalescent COVID-19.

The V and J genes are TRBV23-1 and TRBJ1-5, with a weak D call TRBD1 (6 bases). TRBV23-1 is noted as an ORF with a role that remains uncertain. Trimming took 3 bases from V and 3 from J, leaving 15 bases between them. This CDR3 has 16 residues. The CDR3 bases are TGCGCCAGCAGTCACAACGACAGGATATACAATCAGCCCCAGCATTTT. Protein: CASSHNDRIYNQPQHF.

The genes are TRBV7-2 and TRBJ1-4; tentatively, D is TRBD1 (6 bases). The germline V and J ends were trimmed by 5 bases and 8 bases, with 18 bases remaining between them. Germline CDR1 and CDR2: SGHTA and FQGNSA. The CDR3 has 15 amino acids. As DNA, the CDR3 is TGTGCCAGCAGCCTGAGTCAGGGGTTCCAAGAAAAACTGTTTTTT. Its protein product is CASSLSQGFQEKLFF.

The chain employs TRBV27 and TRBJ2-7, with 8 bases fitting TRBD2. CDR3 length: 14 amino acids. CDR1 MNHEY and CDR2 SMNVEV come from the germline V gene (reference sequence). V shed 4 bases and J 1 base; nucleotides not matched to a gene: 3. The CDR3 nucleotides read TGTGCCAGCAGTTCCCCTAGCGGGTCCTACGAGCAGTACTTC. Its translation: CASSSPSGSYEQYF.

The V and J genes are TRBV19 and TRBJ1-2; D not certain. CDR1 and CDR2 (germline): LNHDA, SQIVND (reference sequence). The CDR3 runs to 13 residues. The V end lost 7 bases, the J end lost 0 bases, and 9 bases lay between the germline ends. DNA of the CDR3: TGTGCCAGTACCAGGCAGTCTAACTATGGCTACACCTTC. Its protein is CASTRQSNYGYTF.

V and J are TRBV6-5 and TRBJ1-2, with D possibly matching TRBD1 (5 bases). CDR1 MNHEY and CDR2 SVGAGI come from the germline V gene. V was cut by 6 bases and J by 1 base, with 12 bases left in between. CDR3 length equals 14 residues. The chain's CDR3 is CASRGLWGNYGYTF. The CDR3 nucleotides are TGTGCCAGCAGGGGACTGTGGGGTAACTATGGCTACACCTTC.

The rearrangement uses TRBV2 and TRBJ2-1; a possible D gene is TRBD2 (5 bases). Trimming removed 4 bases at V and 6 bases at J, with 10 bases between. Germline V CDR1 and CDR2: SNHLY, FYNNEI. This CDR3 spans 13 amino acids. The CDR3 loop reads CASSAGLGNEQFF. The DNA for the CDR3 is TGTGCCAGCAGTGCTGGACTTGGCAATGAGCAGTTCTTC.

The CDR3 sequence is CASSVGRTDPYNEQFF. Written as DNA, the CDR3 is TGTGCCAGCAGCGTAGGTAGGACAGACCCCTACAATGAGCAGTTCTTC. The V and J genes are TRBV9 and TRBJ2-1; tentatively, D is TRBD1 (6 bases). This CDR3 is 16 amino acids long. Germline CDR1 is SGDLS and CDR2 is YYNGEE. The V and J ends lost 0 bases and 2 bases respectively, with 12 bases between them.

This clone was counted between two and nine times. The rearrangement joins TRBV30 to TRBJ2-1; no clear D gene. This CDR3 spans 13 amino acids. The ends were cut back, 2 bases at V and 3 bases at J, with 8 bases in the middle. CDR1 and CDR2 (germline): GTSNPN, SVGIG (reference sequence). CDR3 coding DNA: TGTGCCTGGAGTCCCTCCTACTACAATGAGCAGTTCTTC. Encoded protein: CAWSPSYYNEQFF.

The chain combines TRBV3-1 (or the pseudogene TRBV3-2) with TRBJ2-5; 8 bases map to TRBD1. The V and J ends lost 6 bases and 5 bases, in that order; junction bases with no gene match: 11. In germline, CDR1 is LGHDT, CDR2 YNNKEL (reference sequence). This CDR3 has 15 residues. CDR3 amino acids: CASSPKQGVWETQYF. The CDR3 coding sequence is TGTGCCAGCAGTCCCAAACAGGGGGTATGGGAGACCCAGTACTTC.

The chain joins TRBV6-5 to TRBJ1-2, with 12 nucleotides matching TRBD1. With V trimmed by 4 bases and J by 3 bases, 6 bases remained unmatched. Germline CDR1 MNHEY, CDR2 SVGAGI. The CDR3 runs to 16 residues. The CDR3 DNA sequence: TGTGCCAGCAGTTCCCCCCGGGACAGGGGGCACTATGGCTACACCTTC. Translated, it gives CASSSPRDRGHYGYTF.

CDR3: CASSPPAGQGIYGYTF. The DNA for the CDR3 is TGTGCCAGTAGTCCACCCGCGGGACAGGGAATCTATGGCTACACCTTC. J is TRBJ1-2 and V is TRBV19; 9 nucleotides line up with TRBD1. This CDR3 comprises 16 residues. Trimming took 5 bases from V and 4 from J; bases not matched to a gene: 11. Germline CDR1 reads LNHDA; CDR2 reads SQIVND (reference sequence).

The chain couples TRBV11-2 to TRBJ1-1; D uncertain. CDR3 size: 13 residues. Trimming took 3 bases from V and 2 from J, leaving 7 bases between them. From germline, CDR1 is SGHAT and CDR2 FQNNGV. DNA of the CDR3: TGTGCCAGCAGCTTCGCAGAAAACACTGAAGCTTTCTTT. Protein sequence: CASSFAENTEAFF. Looking up the rest from reference TRBV11-2 and TRBJ1-1 gives the full variable domain: EAGVAQSPRYKIIEKRQSVAFWCNPISGHATLYWYQQILGQGPKLLIQFQNNGVVDDSQLPKDRFSAERLKGVDSTLKIQPAKLEDSAVYLCASSFAENTEAFFGQGTRLTVV.

The CDR3: CASSFRTEPGGTEAFF. The CDR3 DNA reads as TGTGCCAGCAGTTTTAGGACGGAGCCCGGAGGCACTGAAGCTTTCTTT. The chain has TRBV6-5 and TRBJ1-1; no definite D call. The CDR3 is made up of 16 amino acids. V lost 4 bases to trimming and J lost 4 bases, with 19 bases between them. Germline CDR1 and CDR2: MNHEY and SVGAGI.

The chain employs TRBV3-1 (or the pseudogene TRBV3-2) and TRBJ1-6; D not certain. Per the germline V gene, CDR1 is LGHDT and CDR2 is YNNKEL (reference sequence). Trimming cost V 1 base and J 9 bases, with 13 bases left between them. This CDR3 has 15 amino acids. The chain's CDR3 is CASSQGHGDLSPLHF. The CDR3 DNA is TGTGCCAGCAGCCAAGGACACGGGGATCTTTCACCCCTCCACTTT.

This rearrangement joins TRBV3-1 (or the pseudogene TRBV3-2) to TRBJ2-1; 13 nucleotides match TRBD2. The CDR3 is 15 residues long. Germline-derived CDR1 and CDR2 are LGHDT and YNNKEL (reference sequence). Trimming removed 3 bases from V and 9 bases from J; junction bases left unmatched: 5. CDR3 amino acids: CASSQLGTSGTEQFF. The CDR3 DNA is TGTGCCAGCAGCCAGTTAGGGACTAGCGGGACTGAGCAGTTCTTC.

The chain uses TRBV3-1 (or the pseudogene TRBV3-2) and TRBJ2-5; D is uncertain. CDR3 size: 11 residues. Looked up from germline, CDR1 is LGHDT and CDR2 is YNNKEL (reference sequence). V was cut by 4 bases and J by 3 bases, with 3 bases left in between. CDR3 sequence reads: CASSREETQYF. The CDR3 DNA follows: TGTGCCAGCAGCCGAGAAGAGACCCAGTACTTC.

This clone was recorded only once. The V call is TRBV10-1, the J call TRBJ2-3; 8 positions agree with TRBD2. The CDR3 is 14 residues long. The trim removed 2 bases at V and 6 bases at J, leaving 4 bases unmatched. Germline CDR1 is WNHNN and CDR2 is SYGVQD (reference sequence). The CDR3 DNA reads TGCGCCAGCAGTGAGCGGGAGGGCCGGGATACGCAGTATTTT. It codes for CASSEREGRDTQYF.

The chain combines TRBV6-1 with TRBJ1-4, with TRBD1 matching 7 bases. The CDR3 contains 16 residues. Per germline, CDR1 MNHNS and CDR2 SASEGT. V shed 2 bases and J 7 bases; nucleotides not matched to a gene: 10. The CDR3 DNA reads as TGTGCCAGCAGTGAAACTCGAGGGGGGACAGTTGAAAAACTGTTTTTT. The encoded protein is CASSETRGGTVEKLFF.